Presented here are 20 T cell receptor beta chains from one specimen sequenced in a study of CD8 T cells in Susac syndrome. Reverse transcription of about 0.45 to 1 ug RNA was performed with random hexamers. A single record per CDR3 protein comes from TCRdb applying MiXCR to the immunoSEQ multiplex PCR reads. The data hold tens of thousands of distinct CDR3 sequences, with roughly 93% observed a single time. The sequencing input was CD8+ T cells from PBMCs. These receptors originate from a human donor in good health.

The rearrangement joins TRBV29-1 to TRBJ2-1, with 11 bases aligning to TRBD2. Germline V gives CDR1 SQVTM, CDR2 ANQGSEA. The V and J ends lost 7 bases and 5 bases, in that order; junction bases with no gene match: 1. The CDR3 runs to 12 residues. This CDR3 reads CSGGLADNEQFF. CDR3 coding DNA: TGCAGCGGGGGACTAGCGGACAATGAGCAGTTCTTC.

The genes are TRBV27 and TRBJ2-3; D is unclear. The CDR3 loop spans 14 amino acids. Trimming pared 4 bases from V and 2 bases from J, leaving 10 bases between. The V gene's germline CDR1 is MNHEY and CDR2 SMNVEV (reference sequence). The CDR3: CASSSLESTDTQYF. The CDR3 bases are TGTGCCAGCAGTTCCCTTGAGTCCACAGATACGCAGTATTTT.

This chain joins TRBV29-1 and TRBJ2-5, with D perhaps given as TRBD1 or TRBD2 (5 bases each). CDR1 is SQVTM, CDR2 ANQGSEA, per germline. This CDR3 is 12 amino acids long. With 6 bases removed from V and 4 bases from J, the gap between germline ends came to 12 bases. The CDR3 DNA reads TGCAGCGTGAGACCCGGGGCAGAGACCCAGTACTTC. Its protein product is CSVRPGAETQYF.

The V gene is TRBV29-1, the J gene TRBJ2-7; perhaps TRBD1 as D (5 bases). Germline assignment: CDR1 SQVTM and CDR2 ANQGSEA. V was cut by 1 base and J by 3 bases, with 13 bases left in between. The CDR3 contains 14 residues. The CDR3 DNA follows: TGCAGCGTTGAAGTAGACGAGCAGGGCTACGAGCAGTACTTC. This sequence encodes CSVEVDEQGYEQYF.

In this sample, this clonotype turned up once. CDR3 coding DNA: TGTGCCACCAGCCAGAGAGTGGGGTACGAGCAGTACTTC. This gives the protein CATSQRVGYEQYF. The rearrangement uses TRBV15 and TRBJ2-7; no clear D. This CDR3 region has 13 residues. V lost 5 bases and J 4 bases, leaving 12 bases between the germline ends. Germline assignment: CDR1 LNHNV and CDR2 YYDKDF (reference sequence).

This rearrangement joins TRBV12-3 or TRBV12-4 to TRBJ1-4; no firm D call. V lost 7 bases, J lost 12 bases, and 12 bases lay in between. The CDR3 is 11 residues long. The CDR3 loop is CASTPGVELFF. The CDR3 nucleotides read TGTGCCAGCACCCCGGGAGTGGAACTGTTTTTT.

J is TRBJ1-1 and V is TRBV6-5; D not resolved. CDR3 length: 14 residues. The germline gives CDR1 MNHEY, CDR2 SVGAGI. Trimming cost V 3 bases and J 1 base, with 9 bases left between them. The CDR3 protein is CASSYSGTNTEAFF. In DNA form, the CDR3 reads TGTGCCAGCAGTTATTCCGGTACGAACACTGAAGCTTTCTTT.

V usage is TRBV13 and J usage is TRBJ2-3; D not certain. V lost 1 base and J lost 4, with 6 bases in between. CDR1 PRHDT and CDR2 FYEKMQ come from the germline V gene (reference sequence). This CDR3 spans 13 amino acids. The chain's CDR3 is CASSLDLADTQYF. DNA of the CDR3: TGTGCCAGCAGCTTAGACCTCGCAGATACGCAGTATTTT.

The chain is built from TRBV10-2 and TRBJ2-5; 10 bases match TRBD1. With 11 bases clipped from V and 5 bases from J, the junction kept 11 bases outside the gene matches. Per germline, CDR1 WSHSY and CDR2 SAAADI. The CDR3 runs 14 residues. In DNA form, the CDR3 reads TGCGCCTGCCGTCGAGGACAGGGGGTGGAGACCCAGTACTTC. Protein: CACRRGQGVETQYF.

The V gene is TRBV4-1, the J gene TRBJ2-1, with TRBD2 identical over 14 bases. The J segment lost 6 bases and the V segment lost 4 bases, leaving 8 bases of the junction unmatched. Germline V gives CDR1 MGHRA, CDR2 YSYEKL. The length of the CDR3 is 17 residues. CDR3 sequence: CASSRLPGLAGVNEQFF. The CDR3 DNA reads TGCGCCAGCAGCCGACTACCGGGACTAGCGGGAGTCAATGAGCAGTTCTTC.

The chain couples TRBV5-6 to TRBJ2-7, with TRBD2 matching 10 bases. V lost 0 bases and J lost 3; bases outside the gene matches: 6. The CDR3 is 16 residues long. Germline CDR1 is SGHDT and CDR2 is YYEEEE. The CDR3 is CASSLGGPSGSYEQYF. CDR3 in DNA: TGTGCCAGCAGCTTGGGGGGCCCTAGCGGGAGCTACGAGCAGTACTTC.

CDR3 loop: CASLDTSYNEQFF. The CDR3 DNA reads as TGTGCCAGCCTGGACACCTCCTACAATGAGCAGTTCTTC. The rearrangement joins TRBV25-1 to TRBJ2-1, with a possible D match to TRBD1 (5 bases). Germline loops: CDR1 MGHDK, CDR2 SYGVNS. The CDR3 is 13 amino acids. Trimming pared 8 bases from V and 0 bases from J, leaving 8 bases between.

There are a few counts of this clonotype. The V gene is TRBV14, the J gene TRBJ2-7, with D possibly being TRBD1 or TRBD2 (5 bases each). Germline CDR1 reads SGHDN; CDR2 reads FVKESK. Trimming took off 4 bases at V and 2 bases at J, with 15 bases between the two ends. The CDR3 length is 15 residues. The CDR3 DNA follows: TGTGCCAGCAGCCCGTGGGACGGGATCCCCTACGAGCAGTACTTC. It specifies CASSPWDGIPYEQYF.

The chain joins TRBV29-1 to TRBJ2-1; D not certain. CDR1 SQVTM and CDR2 ANQGSEA come from the germline V gene. The CDR3 length is 13 residues. V lost 8 bases and J 2 bases, leaving 13 bases between the germline ends. The CDR3 DNA follows: TGCAGCCCACGACTCGACCCCTACAATGAGCAGTTCTTC. Encoded protein: CSPRLDPYNEQFF.

This rearrangement joins TRBV13 to TRBJ1-5, with D maybe TRBD1 (5 bases). The CDR3 sequence is 15 residues long. Trimming took off 0 bases at V and 4 bases at J, with 10 bases between the two ends. Germline V gene data show CDR1 as PRHDT and CDR2 as FYEKMQ (reference sequence). The CDR3 region is CASSLGGERNQPQHF. In nucleotides, the CDR3 is TGTGCCAGCAGCTTAGGGGGGGAACGGAATCAGCCCCAGCATTTT.

The chain combines TRBV5-1 with TRBJ1-6, with D unresolved. The germline V gene encodes CDR1 SGHRS and CDR2 YFSETQ. The V end was cut by 4 bases, the J end by 5 bases, with 7 bases between. The CDR3 is made up of 13 amino acids. CDR3 in DNA: TGCGCCAGCAGCATCGATCATAATTCACCCCTCCACTTT. Encoded protein: CASSIDHNSPLHF.

This sequence joins TRBV27 and TRBJ2-4; D gene unclear. V lost 5 bases, J lost 13 bases, and 12 bases lay in between. CDR3 size: 11 residues. In germline, CDR1 is MNHEY, CDR2 SMNVEV (reference sequence). Here the CDR3 reads CASSPRFIQYF. The CDR3 nucleotides are TGTGCCAGCAGTCCGAGATTTATCCAGTACTTC.

The V and J genes are TRBV2 and TRBJ1-2, with 9 nucleotides matching TRBD1. This CDR3 region has 14 residues. Per germline, CDR1 SNHLY and CDR2 FYNNEI. V shed 0 bases and J 6 bases; nucleotides not matched to a gene: 2. This CDR3 is CASSEAGQGNGYTF. CDR3 in DNA: TGTGCCAGCAGTGAAGCGGGACAGGGAAATGGCTACACCTTC.

V gene TRBV7-2 combines with J gene TRBJ2-1, with a possible D match to TRBD2 (6 bases). Trimming cost V 8 bases and J 8 bases, with 22 bases left between them. The germline gives CDR1 SGHTA, CDR2 FQGNSA. CDR3 length equals 15 residues. CDR3 region: CASAGGVRVVDEQFF. CDR3 DNA: TGTGCCAGCGCCGGAGGGGTGCGCGTGGTTGATGAGCAGTTCTTC.

The genes are TRBV5-1 and TRBJ2-7; the match to TRBD2 covers 12 bases. Trimming took 3 bases from V and 2 from J; bases not matched to a gene: 0. Germline V gene data show CDR1 as SGHRS and CDR2 as YFSETQ. This CDR3 region has 14 residues. The CDR3 sequence is CASSWTSGTYEQYF. In nucleotides, the CDR3 is TGCGCCAGCAGCTGGACTAGCGGGACCTACGAGCAGTACTTC.